Listed here is a single T cell receptor (beta chain). Antigen: not known. Produced via immunoSEQ multiplex PCR; TCRdb's table is partial and in-frame only. This sample yields thousands of clones, of which around three fifths are seen a single time; more than 40% belongs to the top ten. The data were obtained in a study of CD8 T cell repertoires and HIV-1 epitope variants. Germline V gene sequence: CDR1 SGHDT, CDR2 YYEEEE. Deletions cut 0 bases from V and 10 bases from J, with 7 bases between. The CDR3 has 12 amino acids. The chain is built from TRBV5-6 and TRBJ1-4, with D perhaps matching TRBD1 (5 bases). The specimen sequenced was cultured CD8+ T cells derived from PBMCs. This clonotype was obtained from a male donor with HIV. The CDR3 is CASSLGGAKLFF. The DNA for the CDR3 is TGTGCCAGCAGCTTGGGAGGGGCAAAACTGTTTTTT. Together with reference TRBV5-6 and TRBJ1-4, the CDR3 gives the full variable domain: DAGVTQSPTHLIKTRGQQVTLRCSPKSGHDTVSWYQQALGQGPQFIFQYYEEEERQRGNFPDRFSGHQFPNYSSELNVNALLLGDSALYLCASSLGGAKLFFGSGTQLSVL.